These T cell receptor beta chains were read from a single sample in a study of beta chain features in type 1 diabetes. Using immunoSEQ multiplex PCR, the repertoire was profiled, and TCRdb retains in-frame clones only, with some absent. The sample shows some 150,000 clones, around a tenth of them seen only once. Sequenced input: central memory CD4+ T cells from blood. These receptors all come from a man aged 18 to 35 in good health. CDR3s include the opening cysteine and the closing phenylalanine or tryptophan. A D gene is named only where the DNA matches it firmly.

cdr3_aa: CAWSPSWAGGNEAFF; d_call: TRBD1; v_call: TRBV30
cdr3_aa: CASSLTEQGTDTQYF; d_call: -; v_call: TRBV7-8
cdr3_aa: CASSQVRQGGPETQYF; d_call: -; v_call: TRBV4-2
cdr3_aa: CASSFRAYEQYF; d_call: -; v_call: TRBV11-2
cdr3_aa: CASSPPGRDNYGYTF; d_call: -; v_call: TRBV18
cdr3_aa: CASSATGGLEDTQYF; d_call: TRBD1; v_call: TRBV5-1
cdr3_aa: CASSLGSGGARTGELFF; d_call: TRBD2; v_call: TRBV7-2
cdr3_aa: CASRAGDWSTDTQYF; d_call: -; v_call: TRBV4-1
cdr3_aa: CATSRAGTGMTDTQYF; d_call: TRBD1; v_call: TRBV15
cdr3_aa: CSVVGDRGFQETQYF; d_call: TRBD1; v_call: TRBV29-1
cdr3_aa: CALGQLDSPLHF; d_call: -; v_call: TRBV2
cdr3_aa: CATRDRVGTDTQYF; d_call: TRBD1; v_call: TRBV10-3
cdr3_aa: CASNPRGGNDSPLHF; d_call: -; v_call: TRBV5-1
cdr3_aa: CAREKGTSTDTQYF; d_call: -; v_call: TRBV2
cdr3_aa: CASQTGGPVEQYF; d_call: -; v_call: TRBV2
cdr3_aa: CASAGQPNQPQHF; d_call: -; v_call: TRBV6-5
cdr3_aa: CASSQTYSGTSGGNEQFF; d_call: TRBD2; v_call: TRBV18
cdr3_aa: CASRSGGGTNNEQFF; d_call: TRBD2; v_call: TRBV6-5
cdr3_aa: CASSPGDSNTQYF; d_call: -; v_call: TRBV11-3
cdr3_aa: CAIRRERHINTGELFF; d_call: -; v_call: TRBV10-3
cdr3_aa: CASSSPGERAGSGANVLTF; d_call: -; v_call: TRBV7-9
cdr3_aa: CASSPFQGIDEQFF; d_call: -; v_call: TRBV7-2
cdr3_aa: CASSVGERDSTDTQYF; d_call: TRBD2; v_call: TRBV9
cdr3_aa: CASSLGQLNSPLHF; d_call: TRBD1; v_call: TRBV7-6
cdr3_aa: CASSVVGGNTEAFF; d_call: -; v_call: TRBV9
cdr3_aa: CASSERGGNTGNPTGELFF; d_call: TRBD2; v_call: TRBV7-9
cdr3_aa: CAIMGQSQETQYF; d_call: TRBD1; v_call: TRBV6-1
cdr3_aa: CAWSVARVGEGYTF; d_call: -; v_call: TRBV30
cdr3_aa: CASSFGRRYEQYF; d_call: -; v_call: TRBV7-2
cdr3_aa: CASSVGQGALPHEQYF; d_call: -; v_call: TRBV9
cdr3_aa: CASSETTSGDPLYF; d_call: TRBD2; v_call: TRBV10-1
cdr3_aa: CAWSQMGLYGYTF; d_call: -; v_call: TRBV30
cdr3_aa: CASSLRFGALQYF; d_call: -; v_call: TRBV6-5
cdr3_aa: CASLKRGTNEQFF; d_call: TRBD2; v_call: TRBV19
cdr3_aa: CASSLAAGAKYNEQFF; d_call: TRBD2; v_call: TRBV7-6
cdr3_aa: CASSPILPNYGYTF; d_call: -; v_call: TRBV28
cdr3_aa: CASSPWDSSMNTEAFF; d_call: TRBD1; v_call: TRBV5-4
cdr3_aa: CASSVIQGSSTDTQYF; d_call: -; v_call: TRBV4-1
cdr3_aa: CASSPLSRTEDGYTF; d_call: -; v_call: TRBV18
cdr3_aa: CASIAGTEAFF; d_call: -; v_call: TRBV2
cdr3_aa: CASSEGGGTDTQYF; d_call: TRBD2; v_call: TRBV2
cdr3_aa: CASMRRASGANVLTF; d_call: -; v_call: TRBV6-5